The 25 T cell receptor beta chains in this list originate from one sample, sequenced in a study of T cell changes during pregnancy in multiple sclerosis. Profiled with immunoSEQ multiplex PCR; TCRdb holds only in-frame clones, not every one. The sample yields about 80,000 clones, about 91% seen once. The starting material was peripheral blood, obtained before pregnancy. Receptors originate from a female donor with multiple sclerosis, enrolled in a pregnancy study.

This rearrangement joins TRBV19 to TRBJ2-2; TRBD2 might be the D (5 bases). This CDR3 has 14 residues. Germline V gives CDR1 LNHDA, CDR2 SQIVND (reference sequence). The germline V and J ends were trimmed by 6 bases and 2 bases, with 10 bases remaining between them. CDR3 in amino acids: CASRRAFNTGELFF. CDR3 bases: TGTGCCAGTAGGAGGGCCTTTAACACCGGGGAGCTGTTTTTT.

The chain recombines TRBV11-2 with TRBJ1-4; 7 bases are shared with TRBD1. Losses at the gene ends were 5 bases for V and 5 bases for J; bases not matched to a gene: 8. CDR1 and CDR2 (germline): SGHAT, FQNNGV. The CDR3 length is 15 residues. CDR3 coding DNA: TGTGCCAGCAGCGACCAGGGGGGCCGGAATGAAAAACTGTTTTTT. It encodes CASSDQGGRNEKLFF.

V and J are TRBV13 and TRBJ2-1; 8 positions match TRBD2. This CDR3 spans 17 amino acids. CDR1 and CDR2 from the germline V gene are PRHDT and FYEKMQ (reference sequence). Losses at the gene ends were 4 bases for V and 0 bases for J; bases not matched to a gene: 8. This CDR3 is CASSSSSGRNSYNEQFF. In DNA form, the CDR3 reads TGTGCCAGCAGCTCCTCGAGCGGGAGAAACTCCTACAATGAGCAGTTCTTC.

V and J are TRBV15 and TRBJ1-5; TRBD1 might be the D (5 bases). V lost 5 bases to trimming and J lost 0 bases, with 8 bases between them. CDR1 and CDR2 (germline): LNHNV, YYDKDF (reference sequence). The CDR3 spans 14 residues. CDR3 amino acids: CATSDSNSNQPQHF. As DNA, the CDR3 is TGTGCCACCAGCGACAGCAATAGCAATCAGCCCCAGCATTTT. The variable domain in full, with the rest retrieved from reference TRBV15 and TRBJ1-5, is DAMVIQNPRYQVTQFGKPVTLSCSQTLNHNVMYWYQQKSSQAPKLLFHYYDKDFNNEADTPDNFQSRRPNTSFCFLDIRSPGLGDTAMYLCATSDSNSNQPQHFGDGTRLSIL.

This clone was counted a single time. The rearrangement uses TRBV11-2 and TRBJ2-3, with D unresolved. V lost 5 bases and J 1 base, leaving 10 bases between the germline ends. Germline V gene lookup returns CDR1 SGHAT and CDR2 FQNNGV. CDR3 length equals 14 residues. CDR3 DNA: TGTGCCAGCAGCCATGGTACAGGCACAGATACGCAGTATTTT. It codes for CASSHGTGTDTQYF. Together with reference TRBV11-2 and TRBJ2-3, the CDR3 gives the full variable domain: EAGVAQSPRYKIIEKRQSVAFWCNPISGHATLYWYQQILGQGPKLLIQFQNNGVVDDSQLPKDRFSAERLKGVDSTLKIQPAKLEDSAVYLCASSHGTGTDTQYFGPGTRLTVL.

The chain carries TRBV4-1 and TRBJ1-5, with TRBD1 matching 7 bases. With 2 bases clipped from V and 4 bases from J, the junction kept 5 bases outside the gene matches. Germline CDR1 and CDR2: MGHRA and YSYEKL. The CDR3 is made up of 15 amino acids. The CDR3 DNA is TGCGCCAGCAGCCAAACAGGGACAGAAAATCAGCCCCAGCATTTT. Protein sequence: CASSQTGTENQPQHF.

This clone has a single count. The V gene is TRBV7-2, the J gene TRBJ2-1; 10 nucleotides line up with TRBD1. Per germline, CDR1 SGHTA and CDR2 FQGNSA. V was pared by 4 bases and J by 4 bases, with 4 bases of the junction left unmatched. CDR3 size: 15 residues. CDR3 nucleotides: TGTGCCAGCAGCTCGACAGGGGGCGCTTACAATGAGCAGTTCTTC. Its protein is CASSSTGGAYNEQFF.

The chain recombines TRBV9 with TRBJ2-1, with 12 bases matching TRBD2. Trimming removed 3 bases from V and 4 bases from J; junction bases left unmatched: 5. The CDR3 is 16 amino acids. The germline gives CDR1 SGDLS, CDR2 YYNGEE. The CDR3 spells CASSAGLAGYYNEQFF. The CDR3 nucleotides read TGTGCCAGCAGCGCCGGACTAGCGGGGTATTACAATGAGCAGTTCTTC.

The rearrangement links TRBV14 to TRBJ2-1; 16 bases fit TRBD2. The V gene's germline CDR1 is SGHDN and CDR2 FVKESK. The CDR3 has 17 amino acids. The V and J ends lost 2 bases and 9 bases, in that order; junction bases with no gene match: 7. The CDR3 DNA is TGTGCCAGCAGCCAAAAGGGACTAGCGGGAGGGCGCGGTGAGCAGTTCTTC. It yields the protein CASSQKGLAGGRGEQFF.

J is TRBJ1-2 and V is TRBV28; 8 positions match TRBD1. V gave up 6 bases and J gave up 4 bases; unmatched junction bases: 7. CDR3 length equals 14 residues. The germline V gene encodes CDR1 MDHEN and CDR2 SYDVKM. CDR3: CASRIIGQGYGYTF. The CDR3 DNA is TGTGCCAGCAGAATTATAGGACAGGGCTATGGCTACACCTTC.

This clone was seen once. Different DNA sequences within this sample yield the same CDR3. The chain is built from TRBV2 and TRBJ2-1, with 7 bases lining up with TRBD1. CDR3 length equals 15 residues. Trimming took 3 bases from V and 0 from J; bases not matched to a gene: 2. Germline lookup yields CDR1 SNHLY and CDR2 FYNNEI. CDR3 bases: TGTGCCAGCAGTGAGGACAGGAGCTCCTACAATGAGCAGTTCTTC. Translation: CASSEDRSSYNEQFF.

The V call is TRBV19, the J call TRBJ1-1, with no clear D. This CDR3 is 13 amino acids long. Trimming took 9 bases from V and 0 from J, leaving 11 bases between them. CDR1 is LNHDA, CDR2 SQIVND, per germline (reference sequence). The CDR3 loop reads CASGYPMNTEAFF. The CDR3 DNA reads TGTGCCAGCGGGTACCCCATGAACACTGAAGCTTTCTTT.

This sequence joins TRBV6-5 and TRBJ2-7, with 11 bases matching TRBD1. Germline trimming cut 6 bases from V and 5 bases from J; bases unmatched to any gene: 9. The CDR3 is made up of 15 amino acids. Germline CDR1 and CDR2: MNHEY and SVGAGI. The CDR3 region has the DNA TGTGCCAGCAGCCAAACCCGGGACAGGGGGAACGAGCAGTACTTC. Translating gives CASSQTRDRGNEQYF.

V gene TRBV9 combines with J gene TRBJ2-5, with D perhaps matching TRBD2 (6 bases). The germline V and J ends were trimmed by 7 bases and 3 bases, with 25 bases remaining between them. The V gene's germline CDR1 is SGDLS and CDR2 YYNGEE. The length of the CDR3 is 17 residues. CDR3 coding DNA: TGTGCCAGCTCCACAGACCCCCTGGGGGGAGTAAAAGAGACCCAGTACTTC. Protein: CASSTDPLGGVKETQYF. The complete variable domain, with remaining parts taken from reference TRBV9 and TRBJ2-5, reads DSGVTQTPKHLITATGQRVTLRCSPRSGDLSVYWYQQSLDQGLQFLIQYYNGEERAKGNILERFSAQQFPDLHSELNLSSLELGDSALYFCASSTDPLGGVKETQYFGPGTRLLVL.

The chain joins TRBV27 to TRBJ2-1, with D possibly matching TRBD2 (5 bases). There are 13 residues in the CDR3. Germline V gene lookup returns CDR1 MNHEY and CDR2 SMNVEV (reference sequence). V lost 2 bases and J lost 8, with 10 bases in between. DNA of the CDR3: TGTGCCAGCAGTTTAAATGGGCGGGATGAGCAGTTCTTC. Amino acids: CASSLNGRDEQFF.

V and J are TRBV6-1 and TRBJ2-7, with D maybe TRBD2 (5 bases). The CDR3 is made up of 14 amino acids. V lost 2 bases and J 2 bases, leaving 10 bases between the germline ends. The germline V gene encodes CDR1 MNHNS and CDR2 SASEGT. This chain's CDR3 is CASSERRLTYEQYF. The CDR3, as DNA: TGTGCCAGCAGTGAACGGAGGTTAACCTACGAGCAGTACTTC.

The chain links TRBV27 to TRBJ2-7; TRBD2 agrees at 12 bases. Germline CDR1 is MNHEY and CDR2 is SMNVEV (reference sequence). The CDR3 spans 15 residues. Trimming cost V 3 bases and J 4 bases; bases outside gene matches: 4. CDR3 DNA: TGTGCCAGCAGTTTCAGGCTAGCGGGAGGGTACGAGCAGTACTTC. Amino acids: CASSFRLAGGYEQYF.

DNA of the CDR3: TGTGCCAGCAGCTTGAAAGGGAGACCTCCACTCTACGAGCAGTACTTC. Translating it yields CASSLKGRPPLYEQYF. This chain connects TRBV13 to TRBJ2-7; the D gene is possibly TRBD2 (5 bases). Germline CDR1 is PRHDT and CDR2 is FYEKMQ (reference sequence). V was shortened by 3 bases and J by 3 bases, with 18 bases between the two germline ends. The CDR3 covers 16 residues. The full variable domain, in which reference TRBV13 and TRBJ2-7 provide the parts outside the CDR3, is AAGVIQSPRHLIKEKRETATLKCYPIPRHDTVYWYQQGPGQDPQFLISFYEKMQSDKGSIPDRFSAQQFSDYHSELNMSSLELGDSALYFCASSLKGRPPLYEQYFGPGTRLTVT.

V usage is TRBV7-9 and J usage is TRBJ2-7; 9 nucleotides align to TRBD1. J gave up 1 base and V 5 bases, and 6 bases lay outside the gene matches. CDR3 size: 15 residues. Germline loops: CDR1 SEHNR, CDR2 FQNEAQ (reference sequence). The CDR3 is CASSPGQGSSYEQYF. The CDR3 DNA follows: TGTGCCAGCAGCCCAGGACAGGGGTCTTCCTACGAGCAGTACTTC.

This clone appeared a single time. CDR3 in DNA: TGTGCCAGCAGCTTAGAGGGACAGGCAAATAGGGACACCGGGGAGCTGTTTTTT. Translated: CASSLEGQANRDTGELFF. The rearrangement uses TRBV7-9 and TRBJ2-2; 8 bases fit TRBD1. The germline CDR1 and CDR2 sequences are SEHNR and FQNEAQ (reference sequence). The length of the CDR3 is 18 residues. V lost 1 base, J lost 3 bases, and 10 bases stayed unmatched.

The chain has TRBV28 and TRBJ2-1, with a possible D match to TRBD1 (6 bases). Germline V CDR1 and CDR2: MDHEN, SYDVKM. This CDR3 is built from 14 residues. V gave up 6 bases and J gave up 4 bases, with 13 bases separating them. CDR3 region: CASSRTTGYNEQFF. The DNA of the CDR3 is TGTGCCAGCAGCAGGACAACAGGGTACAATGAGCAGTTCTTC. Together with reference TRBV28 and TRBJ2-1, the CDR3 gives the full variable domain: DVKVTQSSRYLVKRTGEKVFLECVQDMDHENMFWYRQDPGLGLRLIYFSYDVKMKEKGDIPEGYSVSREKKERFSLILESASTNQTSMYLCASSRTTGYNEQFFGPGTRLTVL.

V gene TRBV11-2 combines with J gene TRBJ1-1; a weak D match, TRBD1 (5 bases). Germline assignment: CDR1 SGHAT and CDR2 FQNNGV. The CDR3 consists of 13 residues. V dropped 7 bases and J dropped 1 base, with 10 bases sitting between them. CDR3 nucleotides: TGTGCCAGCAAGGGGCATTCGAACACTGAAGCTTTCTTT. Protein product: CASKGHSNTEAFF. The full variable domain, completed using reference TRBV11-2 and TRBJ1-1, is EAGVAQSPRYKIIEKRQSVAFWCNPISGHATLYWYQQILGQGPKLLIQFQNNGVVDDSQLPKDRFSAERLKGVDSTLKIQPAKLEDSAVYLCASKGHSNTEAFFGQGTRLTVV.

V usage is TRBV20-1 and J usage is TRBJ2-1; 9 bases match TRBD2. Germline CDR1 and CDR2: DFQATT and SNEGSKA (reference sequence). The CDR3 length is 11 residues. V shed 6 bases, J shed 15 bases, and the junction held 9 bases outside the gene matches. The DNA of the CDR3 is TGCAGTGCGCGAACCAGCGGGAGGTTGTTCTTC. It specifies CSARTSGRLFF.

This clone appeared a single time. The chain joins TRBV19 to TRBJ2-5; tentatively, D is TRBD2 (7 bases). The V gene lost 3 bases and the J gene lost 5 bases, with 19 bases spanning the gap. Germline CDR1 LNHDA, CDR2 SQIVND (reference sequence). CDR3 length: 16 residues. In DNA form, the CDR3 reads TGTGCCAGTAGTATCCTCCTCCCGGGGGGCGTTGAGACCCAGTACTTC. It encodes CASSILLPGGVETQYF. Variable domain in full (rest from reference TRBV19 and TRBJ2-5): DGGITQSPKYLFRKEGQNVTLSCEQNLNHDAMYWYRQDPGQGLRLIYYSQIVNDFQKGDIAEGYSVSREKKESFPLTVTSAQKNPTAFYLCASSILLPGGVETQYFGPGTRLLVL.

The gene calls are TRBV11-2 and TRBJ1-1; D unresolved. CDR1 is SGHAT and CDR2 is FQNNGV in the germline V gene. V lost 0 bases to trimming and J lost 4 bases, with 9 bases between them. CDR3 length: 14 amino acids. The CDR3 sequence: CASSLDGISTEAFF. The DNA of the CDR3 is TGTGCCAGCAGCTTAGACGGGATATCCACTGAAGCTTTCTTT.